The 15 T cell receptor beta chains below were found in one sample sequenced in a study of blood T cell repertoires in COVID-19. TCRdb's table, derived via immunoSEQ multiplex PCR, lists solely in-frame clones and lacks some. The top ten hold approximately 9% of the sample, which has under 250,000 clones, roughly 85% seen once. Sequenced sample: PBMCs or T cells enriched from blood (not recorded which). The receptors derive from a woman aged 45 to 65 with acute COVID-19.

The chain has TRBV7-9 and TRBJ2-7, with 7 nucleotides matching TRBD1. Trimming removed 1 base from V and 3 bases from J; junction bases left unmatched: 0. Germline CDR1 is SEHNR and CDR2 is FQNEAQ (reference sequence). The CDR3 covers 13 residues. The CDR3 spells CASSLDRGYEQYF. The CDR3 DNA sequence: TGTGCCAGCAGCTTAGACAGGGGCTACGAGCAGTACTTC.

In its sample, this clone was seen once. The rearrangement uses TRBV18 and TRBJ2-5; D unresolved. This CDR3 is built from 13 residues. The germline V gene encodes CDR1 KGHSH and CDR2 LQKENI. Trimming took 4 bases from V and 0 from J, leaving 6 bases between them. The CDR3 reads CASSLLDQETQYF. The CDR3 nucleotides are TGTGCCAGCTCACTACTCGACCAAGAGACCCAGTACTTC.

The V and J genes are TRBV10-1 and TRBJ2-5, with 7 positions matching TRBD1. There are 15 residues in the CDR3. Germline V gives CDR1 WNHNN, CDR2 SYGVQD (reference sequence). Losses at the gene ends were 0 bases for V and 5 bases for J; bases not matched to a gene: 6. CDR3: CASSESGTAGETQYF. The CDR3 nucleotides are TGCGCCAGCAGTGAGTCGGGGACAGCTGGGGAGACCCAGTACTTC.

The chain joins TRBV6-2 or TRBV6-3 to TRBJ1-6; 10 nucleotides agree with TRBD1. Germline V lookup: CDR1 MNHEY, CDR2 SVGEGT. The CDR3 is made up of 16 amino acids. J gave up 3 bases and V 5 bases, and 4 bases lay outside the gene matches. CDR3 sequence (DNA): TGTGCCAGCAGTCTTTGGACAGGGGGCTATAATTCACCCCTCCACTTT. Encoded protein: CASSLWTGGYNSPLHF.

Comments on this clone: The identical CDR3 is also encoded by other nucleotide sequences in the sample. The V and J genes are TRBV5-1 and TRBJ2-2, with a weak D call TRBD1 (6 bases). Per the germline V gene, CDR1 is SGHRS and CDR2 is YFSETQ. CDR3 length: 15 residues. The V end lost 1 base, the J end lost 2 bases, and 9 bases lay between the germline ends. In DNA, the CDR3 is TGCGCCAGCAGCTTGTTACAGGGTAACACCGGGGAGCTGTTTTTT. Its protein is CASSLLQGNTGELFF.

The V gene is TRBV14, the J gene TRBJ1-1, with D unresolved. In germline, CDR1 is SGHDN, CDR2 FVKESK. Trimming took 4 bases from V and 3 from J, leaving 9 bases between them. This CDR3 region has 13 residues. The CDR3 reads CASSLYSDTEAFF. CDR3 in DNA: TGTGCCAGCAGCCTTTACTCGGACACTGAAGCTTTCTTT.

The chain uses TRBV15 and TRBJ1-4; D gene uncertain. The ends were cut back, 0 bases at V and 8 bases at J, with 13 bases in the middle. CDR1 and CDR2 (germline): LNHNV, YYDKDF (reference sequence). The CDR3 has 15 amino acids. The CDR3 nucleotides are TGTGCCACCAGCAGAGAAACTCTCGAGAGGGAAAAACTGTTTTTT. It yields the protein CATSRETLEREKLFF. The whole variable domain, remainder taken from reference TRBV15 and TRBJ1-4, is DAMVIQNPRYQVTQFGKPVTLSCSQTLNHNVMYWYQQKSSQAPKLLFHYYDKDFNNEADTPDNFQSRRPNTSFCFLDIRSPGLGDTAMYLCATSRETLEREKLFFGSGTQLSVL.

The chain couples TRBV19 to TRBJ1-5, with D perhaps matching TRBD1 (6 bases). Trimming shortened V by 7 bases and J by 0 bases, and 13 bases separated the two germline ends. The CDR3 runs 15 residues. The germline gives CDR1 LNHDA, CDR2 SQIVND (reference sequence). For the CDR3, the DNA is TGTGCCAGTACCGTGGACAGTAATAGCAATCAGCCCCAGCATTTT. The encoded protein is CASTVDSNSNQPQHF.

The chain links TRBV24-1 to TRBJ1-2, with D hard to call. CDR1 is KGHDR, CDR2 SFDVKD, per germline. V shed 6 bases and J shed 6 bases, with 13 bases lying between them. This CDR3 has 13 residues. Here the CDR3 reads CATSSGQDDGYTF. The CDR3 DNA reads TGTGCCACCAGTAGCGGGCAGGATGATGGCTACACCTTC.

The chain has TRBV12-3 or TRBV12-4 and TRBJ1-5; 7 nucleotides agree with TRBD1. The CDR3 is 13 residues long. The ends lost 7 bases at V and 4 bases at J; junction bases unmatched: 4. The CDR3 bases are TGTGCCAGCACAGAACAGGGGAATCAGCCCCAGCATTTT. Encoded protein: CASTEQGNQPQHF.

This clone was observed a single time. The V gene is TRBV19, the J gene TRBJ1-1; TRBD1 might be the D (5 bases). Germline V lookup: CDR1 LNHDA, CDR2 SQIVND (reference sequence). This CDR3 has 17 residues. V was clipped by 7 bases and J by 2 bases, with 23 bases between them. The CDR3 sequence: CASNSLGGEWKNTEAFF. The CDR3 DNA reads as TGTGCCAGTAACTCCTTGGGGGGGGAATGGAAAAACACTGAAGCTTTCTTT.

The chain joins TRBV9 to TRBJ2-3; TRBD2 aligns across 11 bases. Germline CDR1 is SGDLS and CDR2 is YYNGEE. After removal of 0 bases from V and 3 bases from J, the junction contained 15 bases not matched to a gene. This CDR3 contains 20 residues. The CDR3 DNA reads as TGTGCCAGCAGCGTAGTAGGCCTAGCGGGGGGAACACGGGGTACAGATACGCAGTATTTT. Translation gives CASSVVGLAGGTRGTDTQYF. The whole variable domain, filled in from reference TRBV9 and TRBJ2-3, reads DSGVTQTPKHLITATGQRVTLRCSPRSGDLSVYWYQQSLDQGLQFLIQYYNGEERAKGNILERFSAQQFPDLHSELNLSSLELGDSALYFCASSVVGLAGGTRGTDTQYFGPGTRLTVL.

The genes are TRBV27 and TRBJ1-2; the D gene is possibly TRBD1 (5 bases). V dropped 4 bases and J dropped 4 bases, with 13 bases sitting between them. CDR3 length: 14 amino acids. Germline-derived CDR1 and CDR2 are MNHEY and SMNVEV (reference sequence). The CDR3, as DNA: TGTGCCAGCAGTTCCCTCAGGGAGGCCTATGGCTACACCTTC. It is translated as CASSSLREAYGYTF.

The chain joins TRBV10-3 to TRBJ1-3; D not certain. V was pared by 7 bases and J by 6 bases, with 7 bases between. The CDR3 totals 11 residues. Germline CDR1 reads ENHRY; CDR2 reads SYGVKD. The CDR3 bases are TGTGCCATCAATCGAGAAAACACCATATATTTT. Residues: CAINRENTIYF.

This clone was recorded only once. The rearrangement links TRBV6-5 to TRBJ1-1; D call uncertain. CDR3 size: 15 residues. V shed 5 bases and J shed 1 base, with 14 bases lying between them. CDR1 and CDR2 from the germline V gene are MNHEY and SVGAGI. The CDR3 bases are TGTGCCAGCAGTCGTTGGGCAGCGGGGAACACTGAAGCTTTCTTT. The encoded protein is CASSRWAAGNTEAFF.